The next 19 T cell receptor beta chains were all read from a single sample in a study of T-cell memory formation after mild COVID-19. TCRdb fed the 5' RACE reads into MiXCR, producing one record per CDR3 protein. The repertoire holds 450,000 or so distinct CDR3 sequences, with around 19% as singletons. Sequencing used PBMCs or a T cell subset sorted from them (not recorded which). These receptors all come from an adult woman who had mild COVID-19 (a few samples of this study predate the infection). Cell type and time point are not known.

The chain's CDR3 is CASSYSHGAGGARTEAFF. The DNA for the CDR3 is TGTGCCAGCAGTTACTCGCACGGGGCAGGGGGCGCGAGAACTGAAGCTTTCTTT. The V gene is TRBV6-2 or TRBV6-3, the J gene TRBJ1-1; TRBD1 aligns across 8 bases. Germline CDR1 is MNHEY and CDR2 is SVGEGT. V was clipped by 0 bases and J by 5 bases; unmatched bases: 14. This CDR3 is 18 amino acids long.

The table lists this clonotype with a few counts. The chain uses TRBV7-2 and TRBJ2-3, with unresolved D. The CDR3 consists of 12 residues. Looked up from germline, CDR1 is SGHTA and CDR2 is FQGNSA. V dropped 5 bases and J dropped 5 bases, with 8 bases sitting between them. CDR3 DNA sequence: TGTGCCAGCAGCCGGCGAGTAGATACGCAGTATTTT. It specifies CASSRRVDTQYF.

This clonotype was picked up a small number of times. The chain recombines TRBV6-5 with TRBJ2-3; D is unclear. The V and J ends lost 0 bases and 0 bases respectively, with 10 bases between them. There are 16 residues in the CDR3. Germline loops: CDR1 MNHEY, CDR2 SVGAGI. DNA of the CDR3: TGTGCCAGCAGTTACTCGGCTGCTCTTAGCACAGATACGCAGTATTTT. This gives the protein CASSYSAALSTDTQYF.

The genes are TRBV6-1 and TRBJ1-1; D call uncertain. V lost 7 bases and J 0 bases, leaving 3 bases between the germline ends. This CDR3 has 11 amino acids. Per the germline V gene, CDR1 is MNHNS and CDR2 is SASEGT. In nucleotides, the CDR3 is TGTGCCAGCAAAATGAACACTGAAGCTTTCTTT. Translating gives CASKMNTEAFF.

This clonotype has just a few counts. The DNA of the CDR3 is TGTGCCAGCAGCGTAGGAGGGACACAAGAGACCCAGTACTTC. Translated, it gives CASSVGGTQETQYF. This chain connects TRBV9 to TRBJ2-5; TRBD1 is a possible D gene (6 bases). Germline V lookup: CDR1 SGDLS, CDR2 YYNGEE. V was pared by 0 bases and J by 2 bases, with 8 bases between. This CDR3 contains 14 residues.

This clonotype was found a few times. The rearrangement links TRBV4-1 to TRBJ2-2; 7 nucleotides agree with TRBD2. CDR1 is MGHRA, CDR2 YSYEKL, per germline. V shed 6 bases and J 3 bases; nucleotides not matched to a gene: 10. CDR3 length equals 16 residues. CDR3 in DNA: TGCGCCAGCAGTCTGCCCGCGCGGGGGTACACCGGGGAGCTGTTTTTT. As protein: CASSLPARGYTGELFF.

The gene calls are TRBV7-9 and TRBJ1-1, with D tentatively TRBD1 (6 bases). Trimming removed 6 bases at V and 0 bases at J, with 11 bases between. CDR1 is SEHNR, CDR2 FQNEAQ, per germline (reference sequence). The CDR3 consists of 14 residues. The DNA for the CDR3 is TGTGCCAGCAGGTCGGACAGCATGAACACTGAAGCTTTCTTT. It translates to CASRSDSMNTEAFF.

V gene TRBV30 combines with J gene TRBJ1-5; weak D call: TRBD1 (5 bases). The CDR3 is 13 residues long. CDR1 is GTSNPN, CDR2 SVGIG, per germline (reference sequence). Trimming removed 3 bases at V and 10 bases at J, with 16 bases between. The CDR3 loop reads CAWSPGPSGPQHF. CDR3 in DNA: TGTGCCTGGAGCCCGGGACCTTCCGGACCCCAGCATTTT.

J is TRBJ2-5 and V is TRBV24-1, with D possibly TRBD2 on 7 matching bases. The CDR3 extends over 17 amino acids. V lost 7 bases and J lost 1, with 21 bases in between. The germline V gene encodes CDR1 KGHDR and CDR2 SFDVKD. CDR3 amino acids: CATSPSRGGPLQETQYF. The CDR3 DNA follows: TGTGCCACCAGCCCATCGAGGGGGGGCCCTCTCCAAGAGACCCAGTACTTC.

The chain couples TRBV7-2 to TRBJ2-2; tentative D call: TRBD2 (6 bases). The CDR3 has 14 amino acids. V was cut by 1 base and J by 10 bases, with 13 bases left in between. Per germline, CDR1 SGHTA and CDR2 FQGNSA. The CDR3 sequence: CASSLGTTSAELFF. The CDR3 bases are TGTGCCAGCAGCTTAGGGACTACCTCGGCGGAGCTGTTTTTT.

A single count supports this clonotype. V is TRBV5-1 and J is TRBJ2-3; D is possibly TRBD2 (5 bases). CDR1 is SGHRS, CDR2 YFSETQ, per germline. V dropped 3 bases and J dropped 4 bases, with 15 bases sitting between them. There are 15 residues in the CDR3. The CDR3, as DNA: TGCGCCAGCAGCTGGACTGCAGAAAGGGCAGATACGCAGTATTTT. Its protein product is CASSWTAERADTQYF.

The table lists this clonotype with a count of one. The rearrangement joins TRBV27 to TRBJ2-3; tentatively, D is TRBD1 or TRBD2 (5 bases each). The length of the CDR3 is 15 residues. Germline lookup yields CDR1 MNHEY and CDR2 SMNVEV (reference sequence). The V gene lost 4 bases and the J gene lost 1 base, with 12 bases spanning the gap. This CDR3 is CASSSGTFGTDTQYF. In DNA, the CDR3 is TGTGCCAGCAGTTCCGGGACCTTCGGCACAGATACGCAGTATTTT.

Only a few counts were recorded for this clonotype. The J gene is TRBJ2-7, the V gene TRBV20-1; D gene uncertain. This CDR3 region has 14 residues. Trimming shortened V by 0 bases and J by 1 base, and 10 bases separated the two germline ends. CDR1 is DFQATT and CDR2 is SNEGSKA in the germline V gene (reference sequence). The CDR3 nucleotides read TGCAGTGCTAGAGATTGGAGTAGATCCTACGAGCAGTACTTC. Its translation is CSARDWSRSYEQYF.

The genes are TRBV14 and TRBJ2-1; the match to TRBD2 covers 7 bases. The CDR3 runs to 14 residues. V lost 5 bases to trimming and J lost 2 bases; unmatched junction nucleotides: 3. CDR1 and CDR2 (germline): SGHDN, FVKESK. The CDR3 bases are TGTGCCAGCAGCAGCGGGAAGACCTACAATGAGCAGTTCTTC. Its protein is CASSSGKTYNEQFF.

The J gene is TRBJ2-5, the V gene TRBV7-9, with 9 bases identical to TRBD2. The CDR3 spans 15 residues. Per germline, CDR1 SEHNR and CDR2 FQNEAQ (reference sequence). V lost 3 bases to trimming and J lost 6 bases; unmatched junction nucleotides: 8. CDR3 bases: TGTGCCAGCAGCTTCCGTAATAGCGGGAGTCAGACCCAGTACTTC. This gives the protein CASSFRNSGSQTQYF.

This clonotype has a handful of counts. The chain joins TRBV7-9 to TRBJ2-1; D ambiguous. The CDR3 covers 13 residues. V was trimmed by 1 base and J by 10 bases, leaving 11 bases between them. Germline assignment: CDR1 SEHNR and CDR2 FQNEAQ (reference sequence). The CDR3 DNA reads TGTGCCAGCAGCTTAGTCCCCCGGCAGGAGCAGTTCTTC. Encoded protein: CASSLVPRQEQFF.

This clonotype was detected only a few times. The chain recombines TRBV14 with TRBJ1-1, with TRBD1 as a possible D gene (5 bases). This CDR3 is 16 amino acids long. The V gene lost 0 bases and the J gene lost 0 bases, with 11 bases spanning the gap. Germline V CDR1 and CDR2: SGHDN, FVKESK. In nucleotides, the CDR3 is TGTGCCAGCAGCCAAGACAGAGGGGTTATGAACACTGAAGCTTTCTTT. Its protein is CASSQDRGVMNTEAFF.

For this clonotype: It is likely a read error, because the conserved phenylalanine at the end of the CDR3 is missing. The chain employs TRBV27 and TRBJ2-1; D is possibly TRBD1 or TRBD2 (6 bases each). V lost 6 bases, J lost 1 base, and 16 bases lay in between. The V gene's germline CDR1 is MNHEY and CDR2 SMNVEV (reference sequence). The CDR3 loop spans 16 amino acids. The DNA for the CDR3 is TGTGCCAGCAGCACCATGGGGGGCCGGTCCTACAATGAGCAGTTCTAC. This sequence encodes CASSTMGGRSYNEQFY.

This clonotype was seen a handful of times. The rearrangement uses TRBV7-3 and TRBJ1-1, with D possibly TRBD1 on 5 matching bases. CDR1 and CDR2 from the germline V gene are SGHTA and FQGTGA. The CDR3 is made up of 15 amino acids. The ends were cut back, 5 bases at V and 0 bases at J, with 13 bases in the middle. As DNA, the CDR3 is TGTGCCAGCAGCCGAGCAGGGCCTTTGAACACTGAAGCTTTCTTT. Translation: CASSRAGPLNTEAFF.